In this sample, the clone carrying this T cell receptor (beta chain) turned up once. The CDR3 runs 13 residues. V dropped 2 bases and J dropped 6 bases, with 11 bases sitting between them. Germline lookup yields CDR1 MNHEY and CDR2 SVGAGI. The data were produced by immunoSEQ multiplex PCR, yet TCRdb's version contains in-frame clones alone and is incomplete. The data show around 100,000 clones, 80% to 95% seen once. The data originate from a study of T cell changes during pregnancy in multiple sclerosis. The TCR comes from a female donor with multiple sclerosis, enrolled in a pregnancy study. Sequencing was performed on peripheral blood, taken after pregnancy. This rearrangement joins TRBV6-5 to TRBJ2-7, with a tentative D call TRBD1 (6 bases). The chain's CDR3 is CASSYNRDREQYF. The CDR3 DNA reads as TGTGCCAGCAGTTACAACAGGGATCGCGAGCAGTACTTC.